This TCR beta chain comes out of a study of shared T cell receptors in the human thymus. Repertoires were generated with immunoSEQ multiplex PCR, while TCRdb's copy carries only in-frame clones and drops some. This sample carries hundreds of thousands of clones, around 87% of them seen once, and the ten largest clones take 0.0094%. This clone has more than one count but fewer than ten. Trimming took 9 bases from V and 4 from J, leaving 22 bases between them. Germline lookup yields CDR1 MGHRA and CDR2 YSYEKL. CDR3 length equals 15 residues. This sample also belongs to another study, concerning human thymus T cells. That publication notes: What appeared biased in thymic and blood repertoires was the usage of V and J genes.

The source material was thymocytes. This receptor was identified in a boy under two years old with a congenital heart defect. V is TRBV4-1 and J is TRBJ2-7; the D gene is possibly TRBD2 (6 bases). CDR3 in DNA: TGCGCCAGTCAAATGGCAGACGGGGGAAGGTACGAGCAGTACTTC. Encoded protein: CASQMADGGRYEQYF.